This TCR beta chain was observed in a study of blood T cells in healthy people across ages. Study results and limitations: It was the long-lived donors that had more naive CD4+ cells and higher diversity than aged donors. Unsorted PBMCs blocked a conclusive comparison of naive and antigen-experienced cells.

V was clipped by 3 bases and J by 5 bases, with 12 bases between them. The CDR3 runs 14 residues. Germline V gene data show CDR1 as SGHRS and CDR2 as YFSETQ. About this clonotype itself: Its antigen remains unknown.

Combining a sample-barcoded 5' primer with a J-beta primer mix, a second PCR ran for roughly 7 to 11 cycles. From each sample, at least 2.5 million paired-end reads containing CDR3 were obtained. TCRdb reanalysed the 5' RACE reads using MiXCR and keeps one entry per CDR3 protein. The table shows fewer than 750,000 distinct CDR3 sequences, with around half occurring only once. Per-sample PBMC isolation yielded at least 6.5 million cells. The receptor was derived from a man older than 75 in good health. The material sequenced was blood. This rearrangement joins TRBV5-1 to TRBJ2-1, with a tentative D call TRBD2 (5 bases). The CDR3 here is CASSYGWGDNEQFF. CDR3 DNA: TGCGCCAGCAGCTACGGATGGGGAGACAATGAGCAGTTCTTC.